These 13 T cell receptor beta chains were sequenced from one sample in a study of Ad26.COV2.S vaccination and SARS-CoV-2 variants. Generated by immunoSEQ multiplex PCR, the TCRdb table keeps only in-frame clones and is missing some. The table has roughly 150,000 clones, roughly 90% seen once. Sequencing was performed on peripheral blood, taken after recovery from COVID-19. The receptors stem from a human donor who had recovered from COVID-19.

This chain connects TRBV7-9 to TRBJ2-5; D call uncertain. Trimming cost V 5 bases and J 2 bases, with 12 bases left between them. Germline assignment: CDR1 SEHNR and CDR2 FQNEAQ (reference sequence). CDR3 length: 14 residues. The CDR3 coding sequence is TGTGCCAGCAGCCCAGTAGGTAGGCAAGAGACCCAGTACTTC. Translating gives CASSPVGRQETQYF. The variable domain in full, completed from reference TRBV7-9 and TRBJ2-5, reads DTGVSQNPRHKITKRGQNVTFRCDPISEHNRLYWYRQTLGQGPEFLTYFQNEAQLEKSRLLSDRFSAERPKGSFSTLEIQRTEQGDSAMYLCASSPVGRQETQYFGPGTRLLVL.

This sequence joins TRBV2 and TRBJ2-5, with D possibly matching TRBD1 (6 bases). This CDR3 is 15 amino acids long. Between the trimmed V and J ends, which lost 3 bases and 1 base, there was a span of 12 bases. Germline V gene data show CDR1 as SNHLY and CDR2 as FYNNEI. CDR3 nucleotides: TGTGCCAGCAGTGACGGACAGCGGATCCAAGAGACCCAGTACTTC. Translated, it gives CASSDGQRIQETQYF. Filled out from reference TRBV2 and TRBJ2-5, the complete variable domain reads EPEVTQTPSHQVTQMGQEVILRCVPISNHLYFYWYRQILGQKVEFLVSFYNNEISEKSEIFDDQFSVERPDGSNFTLKIRSTKLEDSAMYFCASSDGQRIQETQYFGPGTRLLVL.

V and J are TRBV30 and TRBJ1-6; 7 nucleotides match TRBD1. The ends lost 3 bases at V and 9 bases at J; junction bases unmatched: 8. CDR1 and CDR2 (germline): GTSNPN, SVGIG (reference sequence). This CDR3 contains 14 residues. The CDR3 is CAWSQTGYSSPLHF. The CDR3 coding sequence is TGTGCCTGGAGCCAGACAGGGTACTCTTCACCCCTCCACTTT. The entire variable domain, with the rest obtained from reference TRBV30 and TRBJ1-6, is as follows: SQTIHQWPATLVQPVGSPLSLECTVEGTSNPNLYWYRQAAGRGLQLLFYSVGIGQISSEVPQNLSASRPQDRQFILSSKKLLLSDSGFYLCAWSQTGYSSPLHFGNGTRLTVT.

This clone appeared once. The chain links TRBV7-2 to TRBJ2-1; 9 nucleotides align to TRBD2. Germline V CDR1 and CDR2: SGHTA, FQGNSA. The CDR3 covers 16 residues. The ends lost 3 bases at V and 8 bases at J; junction bases unmatched: 11. In DNA, the CDR3 is TGTGCCAGCAGCTTCATGGGCGTGGGCGGGAGGGATGAGCAGTTCTTC. Translation: CASSFMGVGGRDEQFF.

The chain has TRBV24-1 and TRBJ2-5; 9 bases map to TRBD2. V gave up 9 bases and J gave up 4 bases; unmatched junction bases: 5. The germline V gene has CDR1 KGHDR and CDR2 SFDVKD. This CDR3 comprises 13 residues. The CDR3 nucleotides are TGTGCCACCGGGAAAGCGGGGGGAGAGACCCAGTACTTC. Translated: CATGKAGGETQYF.

The chain combines TRBV11-3 with TRBJ2-7; 7 bases are shared with TRBD1. The CDR3 has 13 amino acids. J gave up 7 bases and V 5 bases, and 8 bases lay outside the gene matches. CDR1 and CDR2 from the germline V gene are SGHNT and YENEEA. CDR3 sequence reads: CASSQDRQGEQYF. CDR3 in DNA: TGTGCCAGCAGCCAGGACAGGCAGGGTGAGCAGTACTTC.

The chain couples TRBV10-2 to TRBJ1-6; 7 bases map to TRBD1. In germline, CDR1 is WSHSY, CDR2 SAAADI. V lost 7 bases and J lost 10; bases outside the gene matches: 7. CDR3 length: 13 residues. The CDR3 sequence: CASNRGMVSPLHF. The CDR3, as DNA: TGCGCCAGCAACAGGGGAATGGTGTCACCCCTCCACTTT.

The chain carries TRBV11-2 and TRBJ1-1; D remains unclear. Germline CDR1 and CDR2: SGHAT and FQNNGV. V shed 0 bases and J shed 0 bases, with 8 bases lying between them. CDR3 size: 15 residues. CDR3 amino acids: CASSLDITMNTEAFF. The CDR3 coding sequence is TGTGCCAGCAGCTTAGACATTACGATGAACACTGAAGCTTTCTTT.

The J gene is TRBJ2-5, the V gene TRBV5-1; D might be TRBD2 (6 bases). V shed 0 bases and J shed 2 bases, with 11 bases lying between them. The CDR3 is made up of 15 amino acids. Germline CDR1 is SGHRS and CDR2 is YFSETQ. For the CDR3, the DNA is TGCGCCAGCAGCTTGGCTGGGACTCAACAAGAGACCCAGTACTTC. The encoded protein is CASSLAGTQQETQYF.

The chain employs TRBV28 and TRBJ1-1; TRBD1 is a possible D gene (5 bases). Germline V gene data show CDR1 as MDHEN and CDR2 as SYDVKM. With 5 bases removed from V and 0 bases from J, the gap between germline ends came to 22 bases. CDR3 size: 18 residues. The chain's CDR3 is CASSPGGSLPKMNTEAFF. The CDR3 DNA reads TGTGCCAGCAGTCCTGGGGGGTCACTGCCAAAAATGAACACTGAAGCTTTCTTT.

The V and J genes are TRBV9 and TRBJ1-6, with TRBD1 matching over 7 bases. J was trimmed by 10 bases and V by 4 bases; bases with no gene match: 5. The CDR3 contains 13 residues. Germline-derived CDR1 and CDR2 are SGDLS and YYNGEE. The CDR3 DNA reads as TGTGCCAGCAGCAGACAGGGTGGATCACCCCTCCACTTT. This encodes CASSRQGGSPLHF.

The rearrangement links TRBV7-6 to TRBJ2-2; 12 bases map to TRBD2. Germline V lookup: CDR1 SGHVS, CDR2 FNYEAQ. V shed 6 bases and J 5 bases; nucleotides not matched to a gene: 7. The CDR3 extends over 16 amino acids. CDR3 DNA sequence: TGTGCCAGCAGTTCGTCTAGCGGGGGGGTTACCGGGGAGCTGTTTTTT. It yields the protein CASSSSSGGVTGELFF.

This sequence joins TRBV6-2 or TRBV6-3 and TRBJ2-5; possible D gene TRBD2, 5 bases. Trimming stripped 2 bases from V and 7 bases from J, with 8 bases between. This CDR3 contains 12 residues. Germline V lookup: CDR1 MNHEY, CDR2 SVGEGT. CDR3 DNA sequence: TGTGCCAGCAGTTACGTAGGAGGGACCCAGTACTTC. Translation gives CASSYVGGTQYF.